The following is a TCR beta chain sequence with its context. The antigen is undetermined. Arm-PCR of CDR3 regions and iRepertoire HTBI primers were the basis on which TCR beta libraries were built. Authors' methods: Samples revealed 60 to 70 TRBV and approximately 15 TRBJ segments. TCRdb recomputed calls from the multiplex PCR reads with MiXCR, one row per CDR3 protein. The authors' filters were not applied to this entry. The sample includes approximately 400,000 distinct CDR3 sequences, roughly 25% seen only once; the top ten take 25% to 30%. This entry comes from a study of regulatory T cells in long-lasting Graves disease. Study findings and constraints: Lower TCR diversity characterized persistent Graves' patients relative to newly diagnosed patients. Persistent disease was associated with favored TRBV28 usage and with favored use of TRBJ1-2 and TRBJ2-5.

The CDR3 spans 15 residues. CDR1 and CDR2 (germline): DFQATT, SNEGSKA (reference sequence). Trimming took 4 bases from V and 4 from J; bases not matched to a gene: 13. Time point meaning: persistent/refractory GD, antithyroid drugs over 5 years with positive TRAb. The authors made the TCR library using RNA they extracted from PBMCs. An approximately 10-milliliter sample of peripheral blood was drawn into EDTA tubes. V usage is TRBV20-1 and J usage is TRBJ2-7; 7 nucleotides agree with TRBD2. This sequence was found in a woman in her thirties or forties with Graves disease. The input for sequencing was peripheral blood mononuclear cells (PBMCs), taken when the disease was refractory, from a patient treated with antithyroid drugs. In DNA, the CDR3 is TGCAGTGCTAAGTATTTAGTGGGGGGAGGGTACGAGCAGTACTTC. Its protein is CSAKYLVGGGYEQYF.